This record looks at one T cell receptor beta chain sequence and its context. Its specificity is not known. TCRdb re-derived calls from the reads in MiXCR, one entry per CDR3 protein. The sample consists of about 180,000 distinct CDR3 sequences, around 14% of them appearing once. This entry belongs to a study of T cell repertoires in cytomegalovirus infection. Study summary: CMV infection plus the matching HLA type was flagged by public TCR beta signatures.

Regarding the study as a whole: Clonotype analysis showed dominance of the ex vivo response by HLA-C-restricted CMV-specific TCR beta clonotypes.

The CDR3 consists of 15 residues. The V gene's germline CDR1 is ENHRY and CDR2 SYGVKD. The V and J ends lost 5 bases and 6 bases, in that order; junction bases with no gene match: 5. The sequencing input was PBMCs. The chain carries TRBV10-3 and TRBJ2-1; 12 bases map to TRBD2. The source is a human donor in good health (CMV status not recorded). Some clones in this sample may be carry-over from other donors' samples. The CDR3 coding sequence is TGTGCCATCAGTTCCCTAGCGGGGGGGATCAATGAGCAGTTCTTC. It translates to CAISSLAGGINEQFF.